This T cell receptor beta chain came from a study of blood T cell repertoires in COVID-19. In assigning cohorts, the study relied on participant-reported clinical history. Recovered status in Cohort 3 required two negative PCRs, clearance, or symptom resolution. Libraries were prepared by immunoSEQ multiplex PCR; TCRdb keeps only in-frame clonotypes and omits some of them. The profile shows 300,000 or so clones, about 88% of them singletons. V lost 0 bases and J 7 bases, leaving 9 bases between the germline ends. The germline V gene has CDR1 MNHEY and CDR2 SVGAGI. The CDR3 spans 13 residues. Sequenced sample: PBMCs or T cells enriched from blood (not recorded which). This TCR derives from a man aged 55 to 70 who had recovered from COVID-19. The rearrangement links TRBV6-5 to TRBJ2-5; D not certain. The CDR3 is CASSYSRRGTQYF. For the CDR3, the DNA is TGTGCCAGCAGTTACTCGCGCCGTGGGACCCAGTACTTC.